The 10 T cell receptor beta chains below all came from one sample that was sequenced in a study of shared clonotypes between healthy human individuals. Repertoires were generated with immunoSEQ multiplex PCR, while TCRdb's copy carries only in-frame clones and drops some. The repertoire holds about 2.2 million clones, with 93% as singletons. Naive CD8 cells comprised CD45RO-negative, CCR7-positively selected cells, excluding terminally differentiated effector memory CD45RA+ cells. The sample taken for sequencing was naive CD8+ T cells from PBMCs. These receptors originate from a man in his late teens or twenties in good health. Some clones in this sample may be carry-over from other donors' samples.

CDR3 in amino acids: CASSDPARAKRETQYF. The CDR3 DNA reads TGTGCCAGCAGTGACCCAGCGCGGGCCAAACGAGAGACCCAGTACTTC. The chain recombines TRBV2 with TRBJ2-5, with TRBD2 as a possible D gene (5 bases). The V end lost 3 bases, the J end lost 4 bases, and 18 bases lay between the germline ends. CDR1 is SNHLY and CDR2 is FYNNEI in the germline V gene. The length of the CDR3 is 16 residues. Complete variable domain (other parts from reference TRBV2 and TRBJ2-5): EPEVTQTPSHQVTQMGQEVILRCVPISNHLYFYWYRQILGQKVEFLVSFYNNEISEKSEIFDDQFSVERPDGSNFTLKIRSTKLEDSAMYFCASSDPARAKRETQYFGPGTRLLVL.

The sample holds one count of this clone. The rearrangement joins TRBV5-1 to TRBJ2-3, with a tentative D call TRBD1 (6 bases). V dropped 4 bases and J dropped 4 bases, with 7 bases sitting between them. The CDR3 contains 12 residues. Germline CDR1 and CDR2: SGHRS and YFSETQ. The CDR3 region is CASSPGADTQYF. As DNA, the CDR3 is TGCGCCAGCAGCCCAGGGGCAGATACGCAGTATTTT.

The chain is built from TRBV4-1 and TRBJ2-7, with D possibly matching TRBD1 (5 bases). In germline, CDR1 is MGHRA, CDR2 YSYEKL. The ends were cut back, 3 bases at V and 3 bases at J, with 9 bases in the middle. The CDR3 covers 13 residues. CDR3 residues: CASSQETVYEQYF. CDR3 in DNA: TGCGCCAGCAGCCAGGAGACAGTCTACGAGCAGTACTTC.

There are a few counts of this clone. The same CDR3 is also encoded by other DNA sequences in this sample. The CDR3 loop reads CASSLVNPNYGYTF. DNA for the CDR3: TGTGCCAGCAGCTTAGTGAACCCTAACTATGGCTACACCTTC. The chain is built from TRBV7-9 and TRBJ1-2; D is unresolved. Germline lookup yields CDR1 SEHNR and CDR2 FQNEAQ (reference sequence). CDR3 size: 14 residues. V shed 1 base and J shed 0 bases, with 6 bases lying between them.

The rearrangement links TRBV5-1 to TRBJ2-7; 7 nucleotides match TRBD1. Trimming cost V 0 bases and J 3 bases; bases outside gene matches: 9. Germline V CDR1 and CDR2: SGHRS, YFSETQ. CDR3 length equals 16 residues. The CDR3 DNA reads as TGCGCCAGCAGCTTGGTACAGGGGACGCCCTACTACGAGCAGTACTTC. Translated: CASSLVQGTPYYEQYF.

The chain carries TRBV18 and TRBJ2-1; 8 nucleotides agree with TRBD2. The CDR3 contains 14 residues. After removal of 6 bases from V and 9 bases from J, the junction contained 10 bases not matched to a gene. CDR1 is KGHSH and CDR2 is LQKENI in the germline V gene. The CDR3 sequence: CASSPERELAEQFF. The CDR3 nucleotides are TGTGCCAGCTCGCCGGAGCGGGAGCTTGCTGAGCAGTTCTTC.

The chain employs TRBV27 and TRBJ2-1, with D uncertain. This CDR3 region has 16 residues. The ends were cut back, 1 base at V and 6 bases at J, with 16 bases in the middle. Germline assignment: CDR1 MNHEY and CDR2 SMNVEV (reference sequence). CDR3 nucleotide sequence: TGTGCCAGCAGTTTATTTGTCGGATCTCGAGGCAATGAGCAGTTCTTC. Its protein is CASSLFVGSRGNEQFF.

J is TRBJ2-7 and V is TRBV28, with 8 bases lining up with TRBD1. The CDR3 extends over 14 amino acids. CDR1 is MDHEN and CDR2 is SYDVKM in the germline V gene. J lost 6 bases, V lost 6 bases, and 10 bases had no gene match. CDR3 protein: CASRDRERKSEQYF. CDR3 in DNA: TGTGCCAGCAGGGACAGGGAAAGGAAATCCGAGCAGTACTTC.

The chain employs TRBV27 and TRBJ2-7; perhaps TRBD1 as D (5 bases). The CDR3 runs 15 residues. The ends were cut back, 6 bases at V and 4 bases at J, with 19 bases in the middle. Germline V lookup: CDR1 MNHEY, CDR2 SMNVEV (reference sequence). The DNA of the CDR3 is TGTGCCAGCAGCCTCAGGGATACCTCTTTGTACGAGCAGTACTTC. Its protein product is CASSLRDTSLYEQYF.

The J gene is TRBJ2-1, the V gene TRBV7-9, with 9 bases matching TRBD1. Germline assignment: CDR1 SEHNR and CDR2 FQNEAQ (reference sequence). After removal of 4 bases from V and 6 bases from J, the junction contained 7 bases not matched to a gene. This CDR3 is built from 15 residues. The CDR3 spells CASSSTGTGINEQFF. The CDR3 DNA follows: TGTGCCAGCAGCTCTACCGGGACAGGGATCAATGAGCAGTTCTTC.